This TCR beta chain originates from a study of blood T cell repertoires in COVID-19. Allocation to cohorts depended on clinical history reported by the participants. Regarding this clone: This sample also contains other DNA sequences that code for the same CDR3.

Data came from immunoSEQ multiplex PCR; TCRdb stores just in-frame clones and leaves some out. The sample consists of 250,000 or so clones, 85% to 90% of them appearing once. The V gene lost 3 bases and the J gene lost 8 bases, with 10 bases spanning the gap. The CDR3 covers 12 residues. The TCR was taken from a woman aged 50 to 60 who had recovered from COVID-19. The chain joins TRBV12-3 or TRBV12-4 to TRBJ1-1, with D possibly TRBD1 on 6 matching bases. The specimen sequenced was PBMCs or T cells enriched from blood (not recorded which). The CDR3 nucleotides are TGTGCCAGCAGTTTTTCAGGGACAGAAGCTTTCTTT. Its protein is CASSFSGTEAFF.